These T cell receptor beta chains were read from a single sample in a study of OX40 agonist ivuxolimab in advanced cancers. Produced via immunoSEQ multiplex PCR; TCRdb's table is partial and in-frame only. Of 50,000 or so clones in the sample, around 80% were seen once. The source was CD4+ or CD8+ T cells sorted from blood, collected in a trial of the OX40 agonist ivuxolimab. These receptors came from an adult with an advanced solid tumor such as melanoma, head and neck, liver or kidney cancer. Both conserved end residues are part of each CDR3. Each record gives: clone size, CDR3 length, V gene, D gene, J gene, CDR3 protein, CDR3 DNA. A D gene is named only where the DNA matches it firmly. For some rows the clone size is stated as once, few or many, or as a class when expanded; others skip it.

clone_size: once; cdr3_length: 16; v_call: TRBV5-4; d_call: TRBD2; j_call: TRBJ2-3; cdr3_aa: CASSPQRLASTDTQYF; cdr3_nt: TGTGCCAGCAGCCCCCAGAGACTAGCTAGCACAGATACGCAGTATTTT
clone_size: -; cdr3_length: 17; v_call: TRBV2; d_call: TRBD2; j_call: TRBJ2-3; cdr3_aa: CASSEGSGGSGPDTQYF; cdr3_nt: TGTGCCAGCAGTGAAGGTAGCGGGGGCTCTGGACCAGATACGCAGTATTTT
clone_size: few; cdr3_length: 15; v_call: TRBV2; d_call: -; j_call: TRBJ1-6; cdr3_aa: CASSVLSSYNSPLHF; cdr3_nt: TGTGCCAGCAGTGTTCTGAGCTCCTATAATTCACCCCTCCACTTT
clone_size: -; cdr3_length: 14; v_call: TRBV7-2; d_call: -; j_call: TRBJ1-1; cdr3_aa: CASSLLGGGTEAFF; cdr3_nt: TGTGCCAGCAGCTTATTGGGGGGCGGCACTGAAGCTTTCTTT
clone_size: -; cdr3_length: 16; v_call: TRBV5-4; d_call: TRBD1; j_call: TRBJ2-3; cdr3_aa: CASSLKQGQGTDTQYF; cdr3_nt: TGTGCCAGCAGCCTGAAACAGGGACAGGGCACAGATACGCAGTATTTT
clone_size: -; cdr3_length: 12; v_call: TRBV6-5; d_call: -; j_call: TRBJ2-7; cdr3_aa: CASRVGAYEQYF; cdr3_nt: TGTGCCAGCAGAGTAGGGGCCTACGAGCAGTACTTC
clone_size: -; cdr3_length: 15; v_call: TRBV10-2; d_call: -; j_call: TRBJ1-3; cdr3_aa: CASSVNSPSGNTIYF; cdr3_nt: TGCGCCAGCAGTGTAAACAGCCCCTCTGGAAACACCATATATTTT
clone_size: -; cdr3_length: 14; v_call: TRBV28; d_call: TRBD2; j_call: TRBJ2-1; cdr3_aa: CASGTLAAANEQFF; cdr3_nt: TGTGCCAGCGGGACGCTAGCGGCTGCCAATGAGCAGTTCTTC
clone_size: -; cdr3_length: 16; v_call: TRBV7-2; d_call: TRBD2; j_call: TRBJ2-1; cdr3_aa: CASSRGLAGGSGEQFF; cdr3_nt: TGTGCCAGCAGCAGGGGACTAGCGGGAGGTTCGGGTGAGCAGTTCTTC
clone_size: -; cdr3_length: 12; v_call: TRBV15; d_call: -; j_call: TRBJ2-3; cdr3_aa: CATSPSTDTQYF; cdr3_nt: TGTGCCACCAGTCCTAGCACAGATACGCAGTATTTT
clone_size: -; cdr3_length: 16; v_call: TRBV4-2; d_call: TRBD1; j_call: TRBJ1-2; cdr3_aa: CASSQDRWDSNYGYTF; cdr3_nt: TGTGCCAGCAGCCAAGATCGGTGGGACAGTAACTATGGCTACACCTTC
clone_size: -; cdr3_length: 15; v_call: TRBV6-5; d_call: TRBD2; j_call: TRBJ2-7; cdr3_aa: CASSYLAGTPNEQYF; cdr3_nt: TGTGCCAGCAGTTACTTAGCGGGAACCCCTAACGAGCAGTACTTC
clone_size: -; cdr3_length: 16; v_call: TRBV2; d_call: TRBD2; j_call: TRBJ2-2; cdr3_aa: CASSEISGRSIGELFF; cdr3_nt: TGTGCCAGCAGTGAAATTAGCGGGAGGTCGATCGGGGAGCTGTTTTTT
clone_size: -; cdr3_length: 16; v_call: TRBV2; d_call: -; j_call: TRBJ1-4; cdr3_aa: CASSVLREATNEKLFF; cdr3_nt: TGTGCCAGCAGTGTACTCCGGGAGGCCACTAATGAAAAACTGTTTTTT
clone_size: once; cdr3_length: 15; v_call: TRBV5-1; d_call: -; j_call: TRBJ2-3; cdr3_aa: CASSSNSGSTDTQYF; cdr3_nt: TGCGCCAGCAGCTCCAACAGTGGTAGCACAGATACGCAGTATTTT
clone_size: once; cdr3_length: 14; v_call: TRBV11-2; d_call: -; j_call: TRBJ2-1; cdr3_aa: CASSLAGVSNEQFF; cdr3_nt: TGTGCCAGCAGCTTAGCGGGAGTTTCAAATGAGCAGTTCTTC
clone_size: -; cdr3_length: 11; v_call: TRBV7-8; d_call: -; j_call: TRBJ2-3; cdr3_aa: CASSLGGTQYF; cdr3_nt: TGTGCCAGCAGCTTAGGGGGTACGCAGTATTTT
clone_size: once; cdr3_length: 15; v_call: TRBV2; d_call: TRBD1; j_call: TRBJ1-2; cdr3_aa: CASSVRDREFLGYTF; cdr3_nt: TGTGCCAGCAGTGTACGGGACAGGGAATTTCTTGGCTACACCTTC
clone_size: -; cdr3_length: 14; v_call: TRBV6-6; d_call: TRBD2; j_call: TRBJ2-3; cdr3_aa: CASSERGSTDTQYF; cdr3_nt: TGTGCCAGCAGTGAGCGGGGTAGCACAGATACGCAGTATTTT
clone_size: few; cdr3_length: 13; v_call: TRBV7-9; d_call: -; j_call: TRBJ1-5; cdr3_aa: CASSSSGNQPQHF; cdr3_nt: TGTGCCAGCAGCTCTAGTGGCAATCAGCCCCAGCATTTT
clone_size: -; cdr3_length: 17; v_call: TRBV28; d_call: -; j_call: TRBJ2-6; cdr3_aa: CASSLRLSSSGANVLTF; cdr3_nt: TGTGCCAGCAGTTTACGGCTCTCGAGCTCTGGGGCCAACGTCCTGACTTTC
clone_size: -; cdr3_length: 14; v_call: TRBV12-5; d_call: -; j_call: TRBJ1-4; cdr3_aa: CASGSTAVREKLFF; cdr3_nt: TGTGCTAGTGGCTCAACAGCGGTACGCGAAAAACTGTTTTTT
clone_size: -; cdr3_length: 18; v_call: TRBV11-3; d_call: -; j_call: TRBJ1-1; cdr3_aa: CASSLGPEGRIMITEAFF; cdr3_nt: TGTGCCAGCAGCTTAGGGCCCGAGGGGCGGATCATGATCACTGAAGCTTTCTTT
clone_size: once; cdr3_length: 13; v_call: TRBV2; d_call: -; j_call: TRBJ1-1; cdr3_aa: CASSVARGTEAFF; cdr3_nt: TGTGCCAGCAGTGTGGCACGGGGCACTGAAGCTTTCTTT
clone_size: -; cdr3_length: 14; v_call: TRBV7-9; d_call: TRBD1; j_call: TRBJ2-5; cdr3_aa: CASGYGTAQETQYF; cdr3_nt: TGTGCCAGCGGCTATGGGACAGCCCAAGAGACCCAGTACTTC
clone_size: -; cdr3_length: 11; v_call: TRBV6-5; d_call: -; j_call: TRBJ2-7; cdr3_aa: CASSTSYEQYF; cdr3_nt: TGTGCCAGCAGTACCTCCTACGAGCAGTACTTC
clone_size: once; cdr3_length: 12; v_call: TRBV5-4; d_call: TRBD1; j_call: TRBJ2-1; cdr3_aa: CASRGSGQEEFF; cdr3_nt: TGTGCCAGCAGGGGATCCGGACAGGAGGAGTTCTTC
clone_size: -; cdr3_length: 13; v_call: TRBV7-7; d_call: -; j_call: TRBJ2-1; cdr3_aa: CASSIDPSGDQFF; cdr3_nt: TGTGCCAGCAGCATTGACCCGAGCGGTGATCAGTTCTTC
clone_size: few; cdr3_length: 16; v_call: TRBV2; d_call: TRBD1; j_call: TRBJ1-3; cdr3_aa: CASSGQGASSGNTIYF; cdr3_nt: TGTGCCAGCAGTGGACAGGGGGCGTCCTCTGGAAACACCATATATTTT
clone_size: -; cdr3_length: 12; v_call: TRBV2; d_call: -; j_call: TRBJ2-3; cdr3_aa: CASRGLIDTQYF; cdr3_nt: TGTGCCAGCAGGGGGCTGATAGATACGCAGTATTTT
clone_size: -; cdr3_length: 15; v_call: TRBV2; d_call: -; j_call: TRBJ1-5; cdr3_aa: CASSLDSLDNQPQHF; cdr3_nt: TGTGCCAGCAGTTTAGACAGCCTTGACAATCAGCCCCAGCATTTT
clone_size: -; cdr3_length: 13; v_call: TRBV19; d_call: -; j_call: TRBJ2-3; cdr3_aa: CASSIRHTDTQYF; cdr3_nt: TGTGCCAGTAGTATAAGACACACAGATACGCAGTATTTT
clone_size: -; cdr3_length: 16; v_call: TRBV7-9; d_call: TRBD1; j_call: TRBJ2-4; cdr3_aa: CASSPWDRVAKNIQYF; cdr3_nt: TGTGCCAGCAGCCCATGGGACAGGGTGGCCAAAAACATTCAGTACTTC
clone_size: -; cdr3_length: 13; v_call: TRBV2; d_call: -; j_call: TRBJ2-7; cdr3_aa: CASRTGTLYEQYF; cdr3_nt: TGTGCCAGCAGGACCGGGACATTATACGAGCAGTACTTC
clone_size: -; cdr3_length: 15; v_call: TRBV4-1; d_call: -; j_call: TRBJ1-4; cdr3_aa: CASSQEGGVLGKLFF; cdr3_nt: TGCGCCAGCAGCCAAGAAGGTGGAGTTTTAGGAAAACTGTTTTTT
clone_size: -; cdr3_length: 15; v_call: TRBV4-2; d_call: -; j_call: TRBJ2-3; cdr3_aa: CASSLGIVGTDTQYF; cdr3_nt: TGTGCCAGCAGCTTGGGGATCGTCGGCACAGATACGCAGTATTTT
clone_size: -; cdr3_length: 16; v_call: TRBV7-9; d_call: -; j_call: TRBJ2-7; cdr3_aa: CASSPFTGRDSYEQYF; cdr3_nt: TGTGCCAGCAGCCCCTTCACAGGACGGGACTCCTACGAGCAGTACTTC
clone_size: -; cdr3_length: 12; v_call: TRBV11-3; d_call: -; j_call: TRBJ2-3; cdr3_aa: CASSSNADTQYF; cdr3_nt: TGTGCCAGCAGCTCCAACGCAGATACGCAGTATTTT
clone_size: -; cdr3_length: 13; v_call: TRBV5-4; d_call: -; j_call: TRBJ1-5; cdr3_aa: CASSLNSNQPQHF; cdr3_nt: TGTGCCAGCAGCTTGAATAGCAATCAGCCCCAGCATTTT
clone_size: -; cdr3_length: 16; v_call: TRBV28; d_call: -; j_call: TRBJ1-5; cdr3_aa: CASSSRGYLSNQPQHF; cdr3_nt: TGTGCCAGCAGTTCTCGGGGCTACCTATCCAATCAGCCCCAGCATTTT
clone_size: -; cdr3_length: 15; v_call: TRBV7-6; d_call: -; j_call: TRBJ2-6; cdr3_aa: CASSRGTSGANVLTF; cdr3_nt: TGTGCCAGCAGCAGGGGGACCTCTGGGGCCAACGTCCTGACTTTC
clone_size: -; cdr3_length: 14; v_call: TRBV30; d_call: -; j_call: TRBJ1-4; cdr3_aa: CAWRNGLTREKLFF; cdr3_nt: TGTGCCTGGAGAAACGGACTCACGCGAGAAAAACTGTTTTTT
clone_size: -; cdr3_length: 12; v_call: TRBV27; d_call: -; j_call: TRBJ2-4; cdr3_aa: CASRLAKNIQYF; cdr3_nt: TGTGCCAGCAGGTTAGCCAAAAACATTCAGTACTTC
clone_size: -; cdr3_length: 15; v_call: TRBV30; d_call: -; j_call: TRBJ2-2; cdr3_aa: CAWRNPGQATGELFF; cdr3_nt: TGTGCCTGGAGGAATCCGGGACAAGCCACCGGGGAGCTGTTTTTT
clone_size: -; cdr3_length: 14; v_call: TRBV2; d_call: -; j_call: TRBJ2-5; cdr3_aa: CASKAEMNQETQYF; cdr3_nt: TGTGCCAGCAAAGCGGAGATGAACCAAGAGACCCAGTACTTC
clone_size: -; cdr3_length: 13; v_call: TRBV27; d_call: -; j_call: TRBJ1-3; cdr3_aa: CASRALSGNTIYF; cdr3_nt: TGTGCCAGCAGGGCCCTCTCTGGAAACACCATATATTTT
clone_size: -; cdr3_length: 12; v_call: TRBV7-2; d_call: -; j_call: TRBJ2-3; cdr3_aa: CASSLVPGTQYF; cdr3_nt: TGTGCCAGCAGCTTAGTCCCTGGTACGCAGTATTTT
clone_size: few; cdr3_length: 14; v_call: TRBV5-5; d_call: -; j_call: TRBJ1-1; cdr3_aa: CASSLMAGNTEAFF; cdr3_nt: TGTGCCAGCAGCTTGATGGCCGGGAACACTGAAGCTTTCTTT
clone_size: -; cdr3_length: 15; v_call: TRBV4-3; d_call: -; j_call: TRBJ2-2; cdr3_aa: CASSQRAQNTGELFF; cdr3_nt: TGCGCCAGCAGCCAAAGGGCCCAAAACACCGGGGAGCTGTTTTTT
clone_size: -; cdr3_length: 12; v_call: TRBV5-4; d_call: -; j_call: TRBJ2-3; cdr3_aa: CASSLDRVGTYF; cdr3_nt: TGTGCCAGCAGCTTGGACAGGGTGGGGACGTATTTT
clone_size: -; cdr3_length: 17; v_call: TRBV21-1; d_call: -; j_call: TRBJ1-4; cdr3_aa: CASSKGPAGQANEKLFF; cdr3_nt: TGTGCCAGCAGCAAGGGCCCGGCGGGACAGGCTAATGAAAAACTGTTTTTT
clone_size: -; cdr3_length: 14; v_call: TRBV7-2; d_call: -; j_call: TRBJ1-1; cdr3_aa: CASSLASRVFGAFF; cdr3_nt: TGTGCCAGCAGCTTAGCGAGCAGGGTCTTTGGAGCTTTCTTT
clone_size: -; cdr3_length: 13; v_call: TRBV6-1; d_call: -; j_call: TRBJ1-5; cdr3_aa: CASSAYDNQPQHF; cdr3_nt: TGTGCCAGCAGTGCCTACGATAATCAGCCCCAGCATTTT
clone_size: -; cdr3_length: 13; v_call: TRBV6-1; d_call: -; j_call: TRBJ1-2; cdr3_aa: CASSEKGVRGYTF; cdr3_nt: TGTGCCAGCAGTGAAAAGGGAGTCCGTGGCTACACCTTC
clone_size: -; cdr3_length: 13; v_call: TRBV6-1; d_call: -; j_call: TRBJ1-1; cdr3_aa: CASSATGNTEAFF; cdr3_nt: TGTGCCAGCAGTGCGACAGGAAACACTGAAGCTTTCTTT
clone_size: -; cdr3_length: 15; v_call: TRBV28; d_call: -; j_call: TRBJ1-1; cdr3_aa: CASSLPGMADTEAFF; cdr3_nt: TGTGCCAGCAGTTTGCCAGGGATGGCGGACACTGAAGCTTTCTTT
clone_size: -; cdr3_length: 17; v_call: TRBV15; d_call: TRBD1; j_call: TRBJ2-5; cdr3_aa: CATSRRRGQGFQETQYF; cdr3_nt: TGTGCCACCAGCAGACGTAGGGGACAGGGTTTCCAAGAGACCCAGTACTTC